This T cell receptor (beta chain) was recovered during a study of T-cell memory formation after mild COVID-19. In the study overall: Most TCR clusters belonged to a single donor. Study outcomes and limitations: The study detected some responding clones in pre-infection memory, suggesting cross-reactive memory joined. The authors left the SARS-CoV-2 specificity of second-wave clones peaking on day 37 unconfirmed.

Constant-segment primers served in 5'RACE that generated TCR alpha and TCR beta cDNA libraries bearing sample barcodes and UMIs. TCRdb re-derived calls from the 5' RACE reads in MiXCR, one entry per CDR3 protein. This sample yields hundreds of thousands of distinct CDR3 sequences, of which over 15% are seen a single time; approximately 20% belongs to the top ten. V gave up 5 bases and J gave up 8 bases, with 18 bases separating them. The CDR3 extends over 14 amino acids. Germline V lookup: CDR1 SGHTA, CDR2 FQGNSA. On this clonotype: Its antigen remains unidentified.

This chain joins TRBV7-2 and TRBJ1-2; maybe TRBD1 (5 bases). The receptor was isolated from a man younger than 35 who had mild COVID-19 (a few samples of this study predate the infection). Cell type and time point are not known. Sequenced: PBMCs or a T cell subset sorted from them (not recorded which). Written as DNA, the CDR3 is TGTGCCAGCAGCCAAACGTCGGGGGAGGGCGGCTACACCTTC. Translating gives CASSQTSGEGGYTF.